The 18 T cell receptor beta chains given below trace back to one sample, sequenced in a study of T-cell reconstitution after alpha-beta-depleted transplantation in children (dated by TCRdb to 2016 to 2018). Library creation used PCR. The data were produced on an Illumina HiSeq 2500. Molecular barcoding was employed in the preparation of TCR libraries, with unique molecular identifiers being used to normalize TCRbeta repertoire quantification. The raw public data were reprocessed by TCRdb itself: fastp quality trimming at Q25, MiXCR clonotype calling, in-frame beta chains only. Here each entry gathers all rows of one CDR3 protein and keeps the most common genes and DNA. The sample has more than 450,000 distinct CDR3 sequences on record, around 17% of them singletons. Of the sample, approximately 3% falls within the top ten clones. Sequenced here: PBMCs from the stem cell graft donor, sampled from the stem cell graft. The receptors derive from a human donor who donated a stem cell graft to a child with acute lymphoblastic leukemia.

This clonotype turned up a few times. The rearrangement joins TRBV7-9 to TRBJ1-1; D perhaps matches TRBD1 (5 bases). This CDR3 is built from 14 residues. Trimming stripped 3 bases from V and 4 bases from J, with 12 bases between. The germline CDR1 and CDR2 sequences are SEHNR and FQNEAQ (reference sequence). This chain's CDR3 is CASSFRASGTEAFF. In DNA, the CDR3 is TGTGCCAGCAGCTTCAGGGCGAGCGGCACTGAAGCTTTCTTT.

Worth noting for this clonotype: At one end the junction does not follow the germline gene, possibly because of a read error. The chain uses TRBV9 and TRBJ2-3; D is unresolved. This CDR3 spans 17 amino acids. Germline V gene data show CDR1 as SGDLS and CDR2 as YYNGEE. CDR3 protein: CASSVDPAAPGTDTRYF. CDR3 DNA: TGTGCCAGCAGCGTAGATCCGGCCGCCCCCGGCACAGATACGCGGTATTTT. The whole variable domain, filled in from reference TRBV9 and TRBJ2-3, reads DSGVTQTPKHLITATGQRVTLRCSPRSGDLSVYWYQQSLDQGLQFLIQYYNGEERAKGNILERFSAQQFPDLHSELNLSSLELGDSALYFCASSVDPAAPGTDTRYFGPGTRLTVL.

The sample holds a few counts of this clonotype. In nucleotides, the CDR3 is TGTGCCAGCAGCCAAGATTTTCTAGGGACTAGCGGTCAACGGGAGCAGTTCTTC. Translating gives CASSQDFLGTSGQREQFF. The rearrangement joins TRBV4-2 to TRBJ2-1; 11 nucleotides align to TRBD2. Germline CDR1 and CDR2: LGHNA and YNFKEQ. J was trimmed by 10 bases and V by 0 bases; bases with no gene match: 14. CDR3 size: 18 residues.

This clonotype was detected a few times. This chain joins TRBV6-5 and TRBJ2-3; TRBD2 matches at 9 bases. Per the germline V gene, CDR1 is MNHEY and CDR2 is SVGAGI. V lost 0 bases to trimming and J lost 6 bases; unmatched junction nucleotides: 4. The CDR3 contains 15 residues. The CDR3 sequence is CASSYSLAGKDTQYF. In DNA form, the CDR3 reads TGTGCCAGCAGTTACTCCCTAGCGGGAAAGGATACGCAGTATTTT.

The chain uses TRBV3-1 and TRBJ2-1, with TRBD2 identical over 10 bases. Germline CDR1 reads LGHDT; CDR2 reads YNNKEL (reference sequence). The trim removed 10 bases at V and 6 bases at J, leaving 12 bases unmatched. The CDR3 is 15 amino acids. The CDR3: CATNDLAGVSNEQFF. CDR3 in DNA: TGTGCCACTAACGATCTAGCGGGAGTGTCCAATGAGCAGTTCTTC.

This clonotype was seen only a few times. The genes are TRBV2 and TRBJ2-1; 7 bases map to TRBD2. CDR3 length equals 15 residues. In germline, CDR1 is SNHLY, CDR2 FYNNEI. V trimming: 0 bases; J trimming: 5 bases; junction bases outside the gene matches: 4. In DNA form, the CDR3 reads TGTGCCAGCAGTGAAGCGGGAGGGAGAGACAATGAGCAGTTCTTC. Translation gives CASSEAGGRDNEQFF.

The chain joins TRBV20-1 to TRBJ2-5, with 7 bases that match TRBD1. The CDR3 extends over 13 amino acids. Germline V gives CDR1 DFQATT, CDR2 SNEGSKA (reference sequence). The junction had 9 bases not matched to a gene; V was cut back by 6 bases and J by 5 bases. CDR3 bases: TGCAGTGCGCCTACAGGGGTAGGGGAGACCCAGTACTTC. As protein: CSAPTGVGETQYF.

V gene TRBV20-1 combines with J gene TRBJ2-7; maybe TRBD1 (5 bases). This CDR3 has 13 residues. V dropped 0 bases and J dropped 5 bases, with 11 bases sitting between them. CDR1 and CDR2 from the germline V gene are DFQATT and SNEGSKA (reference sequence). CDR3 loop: CSARDSQGHEQYF. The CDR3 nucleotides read TGCAGTGCTAGAGATAGTCAGGGCCACGAGCAGTACTTC.

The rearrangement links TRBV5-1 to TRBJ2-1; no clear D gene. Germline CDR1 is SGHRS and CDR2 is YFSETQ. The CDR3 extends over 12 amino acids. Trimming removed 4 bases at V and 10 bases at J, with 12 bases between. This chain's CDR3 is CASSHITDEQFF. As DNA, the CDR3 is TGCGCCAGCAGCCATATCACAGACGAGCAGTTCTTC.

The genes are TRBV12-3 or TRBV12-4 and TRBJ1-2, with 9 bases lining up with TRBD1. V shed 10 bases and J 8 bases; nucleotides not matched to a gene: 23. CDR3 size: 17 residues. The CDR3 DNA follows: TGTGCCATCTGCCTTCCGGGACAGGGTTTATTAACGGAGGGCTACACCTTC. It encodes CAICLPGQGLLTEGYTF.

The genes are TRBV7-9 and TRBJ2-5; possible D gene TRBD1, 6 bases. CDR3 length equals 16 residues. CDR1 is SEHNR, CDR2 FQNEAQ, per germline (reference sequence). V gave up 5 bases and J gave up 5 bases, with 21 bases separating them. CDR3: CASSAPGSHRAETQYF. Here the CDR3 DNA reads TGTGCCAGCAGCGCTCCGGGATCCCACAGGGCGGAGACCCAGTACTTC.

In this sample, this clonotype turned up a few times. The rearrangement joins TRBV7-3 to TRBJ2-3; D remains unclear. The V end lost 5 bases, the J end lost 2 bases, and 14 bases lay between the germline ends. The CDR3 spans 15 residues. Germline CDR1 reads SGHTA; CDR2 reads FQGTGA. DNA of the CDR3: TGTGCCAGCAGCGATACACCAACATTCACAGATACGCAGTATTTT. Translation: CASSDTPTFTDTQYF.

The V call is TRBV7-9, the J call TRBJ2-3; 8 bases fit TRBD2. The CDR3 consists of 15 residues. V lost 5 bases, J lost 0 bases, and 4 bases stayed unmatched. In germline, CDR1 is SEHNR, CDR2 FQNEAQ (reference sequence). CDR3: CASSSRTSSTDTQYF. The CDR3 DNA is TGTGCCAGCAGCAGTAGGACTAGCAGCACAGATACGCAGTATTTT.

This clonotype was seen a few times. This chain's CDR3 is CASRGPRIYNEQFF. DNA for the CDR3: TGTGCCAGTAGGGGCCCGAGGATTTACAATGAGCAGTTCTTC. This chain joins TRBV6-1 and TRBJ2-1, with D possibly being TRBD1 (5 bases). CDR1 and CDR2 from the germline V gene are MNHNS and SASEGT. This CDR3 has 14 residues. V dropped 9 bases and J dropped 4 bases, with 16 bases sitting between them.

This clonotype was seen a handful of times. CDR3 protein: CASSVSVYEQYF. The CDR3 region has the DNA TGTGCCAGCAGTGTGAGCGTCTACGAGCAGTACTTC. V gene TRBV12-3 or TRBV12-4 combines with J gene TRBJ2-7; D not resolved. This CDR3 is built from 12 residues. V gave up 5 bases and J gave up 3 bases, with 8 bases separating them.

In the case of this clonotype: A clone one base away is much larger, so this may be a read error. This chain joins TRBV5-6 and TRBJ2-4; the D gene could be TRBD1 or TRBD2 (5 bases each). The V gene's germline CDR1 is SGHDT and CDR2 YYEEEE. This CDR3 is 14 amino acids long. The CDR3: CASSFGTLENSQYF. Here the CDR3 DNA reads TGTGCCAGCAGCTTCGGGACCTTAGAAAACAGTCAGTACTTC.

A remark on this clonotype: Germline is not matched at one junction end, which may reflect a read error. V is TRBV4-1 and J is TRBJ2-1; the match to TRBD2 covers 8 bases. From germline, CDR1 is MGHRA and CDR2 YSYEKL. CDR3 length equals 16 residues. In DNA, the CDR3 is TGCGCCAGCAGCCAAGATATTAATAGCGGGATGAATGAGCAGCTCTTC. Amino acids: CASSQDINSGMNEQLF.

CDR3 DNA: TGTGCCAGCAGGGACGGCGCGGGAGGCACAGATACGCAGTATTTT. Translating gives CASRDGAGGTDTQYF. The chain couples TRBV9 to TRBJ2-3; 7 bases map to TRBD2. Germline loops: CDR1 SGDLS, CDR2 YYNGEE. Trimming removed 5 bases from V and 1 base from J; junction bases left unmatched: 7. The CDR3 is 15 residues long.